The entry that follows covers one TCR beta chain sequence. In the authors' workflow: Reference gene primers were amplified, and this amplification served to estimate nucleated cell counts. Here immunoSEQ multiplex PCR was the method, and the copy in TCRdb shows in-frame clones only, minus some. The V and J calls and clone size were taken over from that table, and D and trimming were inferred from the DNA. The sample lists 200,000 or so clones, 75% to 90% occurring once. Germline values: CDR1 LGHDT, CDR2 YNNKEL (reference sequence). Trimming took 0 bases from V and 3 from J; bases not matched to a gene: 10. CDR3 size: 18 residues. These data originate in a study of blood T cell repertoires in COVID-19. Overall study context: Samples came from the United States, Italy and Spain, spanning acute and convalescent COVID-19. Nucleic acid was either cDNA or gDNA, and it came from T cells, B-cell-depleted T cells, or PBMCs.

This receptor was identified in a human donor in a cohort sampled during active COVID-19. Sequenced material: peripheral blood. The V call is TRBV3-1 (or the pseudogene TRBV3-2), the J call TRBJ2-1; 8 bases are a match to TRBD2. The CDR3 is CASSQESRRREVYNEQFF. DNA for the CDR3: TGTGCCAGCAGCCAAGAAAGTCGTCGGCGGGAGGTCTACAATGAGCAGTTCTTC.